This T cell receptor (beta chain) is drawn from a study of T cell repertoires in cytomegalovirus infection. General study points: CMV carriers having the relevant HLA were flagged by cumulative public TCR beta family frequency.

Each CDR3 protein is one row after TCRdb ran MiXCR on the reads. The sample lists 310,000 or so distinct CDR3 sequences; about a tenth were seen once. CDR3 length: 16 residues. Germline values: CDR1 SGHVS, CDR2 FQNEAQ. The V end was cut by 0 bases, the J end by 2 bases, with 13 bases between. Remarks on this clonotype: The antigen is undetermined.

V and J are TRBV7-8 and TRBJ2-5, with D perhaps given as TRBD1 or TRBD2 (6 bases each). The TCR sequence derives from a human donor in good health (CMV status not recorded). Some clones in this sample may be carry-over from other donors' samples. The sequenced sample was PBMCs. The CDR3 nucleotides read TGTGCCAGCAGCTTAGCGATGGTAGGGGGGCAAGAGACCCAGTACTTC. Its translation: CASSLAMVGGQETQYF.